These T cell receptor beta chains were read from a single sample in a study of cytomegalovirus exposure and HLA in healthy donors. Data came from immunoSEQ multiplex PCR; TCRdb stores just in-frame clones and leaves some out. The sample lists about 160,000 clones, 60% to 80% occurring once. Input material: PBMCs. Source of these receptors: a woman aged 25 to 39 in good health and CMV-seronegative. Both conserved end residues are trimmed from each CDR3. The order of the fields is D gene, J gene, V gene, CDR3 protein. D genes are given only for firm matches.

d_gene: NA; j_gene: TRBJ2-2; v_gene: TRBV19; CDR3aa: ASSMGTAGLTGELF
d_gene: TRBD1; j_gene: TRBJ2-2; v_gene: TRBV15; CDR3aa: ATLNGQGTNTGELF
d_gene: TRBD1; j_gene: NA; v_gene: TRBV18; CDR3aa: ASSPGQGPYEQY
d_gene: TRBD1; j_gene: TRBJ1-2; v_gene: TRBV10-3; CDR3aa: AISESGDRIYGYT
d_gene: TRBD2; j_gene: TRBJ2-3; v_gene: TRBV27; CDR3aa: ASSLFGTPGLAGGPGTDTQY
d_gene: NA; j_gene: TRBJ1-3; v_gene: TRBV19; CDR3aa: ASSIDLSSGNTIY
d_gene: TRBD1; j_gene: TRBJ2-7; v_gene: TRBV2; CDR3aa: ASRDRDEQY
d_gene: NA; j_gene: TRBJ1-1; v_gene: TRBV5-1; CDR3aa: ASSPRTGNTEAF
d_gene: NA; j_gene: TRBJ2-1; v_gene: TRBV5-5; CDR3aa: ASSPDPTSSYNEQF
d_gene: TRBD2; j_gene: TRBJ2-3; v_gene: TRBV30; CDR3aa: AKGNSGGVADTQY
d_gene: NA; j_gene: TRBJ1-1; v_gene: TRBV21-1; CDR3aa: ASSKGRAENTEAF
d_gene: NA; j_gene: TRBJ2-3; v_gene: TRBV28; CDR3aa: ASSFERNTDTQY
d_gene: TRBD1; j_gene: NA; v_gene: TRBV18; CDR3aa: ASSPGQGTGSYEQY
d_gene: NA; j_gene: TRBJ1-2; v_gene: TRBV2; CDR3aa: ASHRGGYGYT
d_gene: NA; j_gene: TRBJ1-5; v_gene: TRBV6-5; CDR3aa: ASSSRVDQPQH
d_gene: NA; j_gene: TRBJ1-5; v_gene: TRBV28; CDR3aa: ASSPPSTGGQPQH
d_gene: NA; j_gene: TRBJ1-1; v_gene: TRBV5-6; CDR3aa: ASSSSSPMNTEAF
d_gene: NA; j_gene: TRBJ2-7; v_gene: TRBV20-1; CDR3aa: SATRTTEQY
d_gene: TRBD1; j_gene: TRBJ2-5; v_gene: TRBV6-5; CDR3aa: ASSYAGQEETQY
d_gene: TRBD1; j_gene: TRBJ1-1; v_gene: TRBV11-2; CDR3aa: ASSSQTGVATEAF